This TCR beta chain was captured in a study of identical twins. The study's findings and limits: Weaker excess sharing between twins was seen in beta out-of-frame sequences. Models predicted too little out-of-frame TCR alpha sharing in monozygotic twins. Insertions were reduced in abundant cord blood beta clonotypes but not in memory repertoires.

CDR3 length: 14 amino acids. V lost 5 bases to trimming and J lost 4 bases, with 13 bases between them. CDR1 SGHVS and CDR2 FQNEAQ come from the germline V gene. Details on this clonotype: Its antigen is currently unknown. A read error may explain this, as a much larger clone is one base away.

TCRdb analysed the 5' RACE reads with MiXCR anew, one entry per CDR3 protein. The sample has roughly 240,000 distinct CDR3 sequences, approximately 8% seen once. These data are also associated with another study on yellow fever vaccine responses in identical twins.

The sample consisted of CD8+ T cells sorted from blood. The clonotype originates from a woman aged 18-29 years in good health. The V call is TRBV7-8, the J call TRBJ2-3, with unresolved D. The CDR3 spells CASSHLNWADTQYF. CDR3 nucleotides: TGTGCCAGCAGCCACCTCAACTGGGCAGATACGCAGTATTTT.